This T cell receptor beta chain originates from a study of control samples from healthy donors and cancer patients. Repertoires were generated with immunoSEQ multiplex PCR, while TCRdb's copy carries only in-frame clones and drops some. The table has about 410,000 clones, over 75% seen once. Germline V gives CDR1 MRHNA, CDR2 SNTAGT. This CDR3 comprises 13 residues. The V gene lost 2 bases and the J gene lost 9 bases, with 8 bases spanning the gap. The specimen was PBMCs. The receptor's source is a middle-aged man with head and neck cancer. V usage is TRBV6-4 and J usage is TRBJ1-6; D uncertain. CDR3 coding DNA: TGTGCCAGCAGTGACGGGGTTTCTTCACCCCTCCACTTT. Protein product: CASSDGVSSPLHF.